Described below is a single T cell receptor (beta chain) sequence and its context. What it recognizes is unknown. The CDR3 is 13 amino acids. Trimming took 1 base from V and 6 from J, leaving 7 bases between them. The germline CDR1 and CDR2 sequences are MGHRA and YSYEKL. TCRdb passed the 5' RACE reads through MiXCR, listing each CDR3 protein once. The sample has hundreds of thousands of distinct CDR3 sequences, approximately 18% seen once; the top ten hold over 15%. The source of the sample is a study of T cells after yellow fever vaccination. Study-wide results and caveats: Just a small share of clonotypes turned up in the CD4 compartment as well as the CD8 compartment. Abundant clonotypes from the bulk population could get into FACS-sorted repertoires as contaminants.

The clonotype comes from a man between 18 and 35 years old who received the YFV17D yellow fever vaccine. This chain uses TRBV4-1 with TRBJ2-4; D is ambiguous. Sequenced material: PBMCs, taken before the yellow fever booster vaccination. CDR3 amino acids: CASSQADTNIQYF. The CDR3 coding sequence is TGCGCCAGCAGCCAAGCCGATACAAACATTCAGTACTTC.